Shown below are 6 T cell receptor beta chains from a single sample sequenced in a study of blood T cell repertoires in COVID-19. TCRdb's copy holds only in-frame clones and misses some; the assay was immunoSEQ multiplex PCR. The sample yields approximately 75,000 clones, 83% seen once. The specimen sequenced was peripheral blood. The receptor set was obtained from a man under 40 with COVID-19, enrolled during active disease.

The chain carries TRBV6-5 and TRBJ1-1; D possibly corresponds to TRBD1 (6 bases). V was trimmed by 6 bases and J by 6 bases, leaving 14 bases between them. The CDR3 consists of 13 residues. Germline values: CDR1 MNHEY, CDR2 SVGAGI. CDR3 sequence reads: CASRPQNRAEAFF. CDR3 in DNA: TGTGCCAGCAGGCCCCAAAACAGGGCTGAAGCTTTCTTT.

The chain's CDR3 is CASSVGLAGDTQYF. CDR3 coding DNA: TGTGCCAGCAGCGTCGGACTAGCGGGGGATACGCAGTATTTT. J is TRBJ2-3 and V is TRBV9, with TRBD2 matching 12 bases. The junction had 1 base not matched to a gene; V was cut back by 2 bases and J by 6 bases. Germline CDR1 and CDR2: SGDLS and YYNGEE. The CDR3 consists of 14 residues.

This clone has more than one count but fewer than ten. CDR3 DNA: TGTGCCAGCAGTTCTGCAGGGCCTAACTATGGCTACACCTTC. This translates into CASSSAGPNYGYTF. The rearrangement uses TRBV28 and TRBJ1-2; D perhaps matches TRBD1 (5 bases). The V end was cut by 4 bases, the J end by 0 bases, with 9 bases between. Germline CDR1 is MDHEN and CDR2 is SYDVKM. This CDR3 spans 14 amino acids.

This chain connects TRBV9 to TRBJ2-2; 9 bases are a match to TRBD1. Germline loops: CDR1 SGDLS, CDR2 YYNGEE. The length of the CDR3 is 13 residues. The J segment lost 5 bases and the V segment lost 7 bases, leaving 3 bases of the junction unmatched. Here the CDR3 DNA reads TGTGCCAGCCGACAGGGGGAAACCGGGGAGCTGTTTTTT. It translates to CASRQGETGELFF.

This sequence joins TRBV10-2 and TRBJ1-6, with D possibly matching TRBD1 (5 bases). The CDR3 sequence is 13 residues long. Trimming left V 7 bases short and J 13 bases short, with 17 bases between. Per germline, CDR1 WSHSY and CDR2 SAAADI. The CDR3 sequence is CASTREGFGPLHF. CDR3 DNA: TGCGCCAGCACCAGGGAGGGGTTCGGCCCCCTCCACTTT.

This rearrangement joins TRBV10-1 to TRBJ1-1; TRBD1 is a possible D gene (5 bases). The CDR3 is 13 residues long. Trimming removed 5 bases at V and 4 bases at J, with 11 bases between. The V gene's germline CDR1 is WNHNN and CDR2 SYGVQD (reference sequence). DNA for the CDR3: TGCGCCAGCAGTTCCGGACAAGTCACTGAAGCTTTCTTT. Protein product: CASSSGQVTEAFF.